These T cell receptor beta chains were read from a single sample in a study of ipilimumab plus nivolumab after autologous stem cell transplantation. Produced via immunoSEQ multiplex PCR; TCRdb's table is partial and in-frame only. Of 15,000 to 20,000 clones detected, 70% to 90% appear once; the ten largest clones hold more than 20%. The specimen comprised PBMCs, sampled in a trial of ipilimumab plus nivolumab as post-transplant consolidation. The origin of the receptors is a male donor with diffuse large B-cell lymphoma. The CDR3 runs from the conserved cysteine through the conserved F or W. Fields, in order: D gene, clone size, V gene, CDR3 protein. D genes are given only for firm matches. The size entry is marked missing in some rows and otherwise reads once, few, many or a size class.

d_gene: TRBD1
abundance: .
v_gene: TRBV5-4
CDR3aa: CASSLGTGNEQFF

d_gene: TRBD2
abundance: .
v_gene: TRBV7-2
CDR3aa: CASSSLSSSGYNEQFF

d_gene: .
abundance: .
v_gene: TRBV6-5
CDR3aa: CASSYFAGATYEQYF

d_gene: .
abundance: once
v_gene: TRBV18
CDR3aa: CASSPRGRSEETQYF

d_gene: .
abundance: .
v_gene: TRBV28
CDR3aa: CASSSPGTANTGELFF

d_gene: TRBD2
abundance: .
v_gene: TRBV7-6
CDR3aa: CASSFSGGLSYEQYF

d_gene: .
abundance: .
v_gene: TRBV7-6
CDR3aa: CASSLNFGSNQPQHF

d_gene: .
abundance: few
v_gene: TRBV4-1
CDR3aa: CASSQGFLSNQPQHF

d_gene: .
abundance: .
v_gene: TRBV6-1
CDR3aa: CASSGRGTDTQYF

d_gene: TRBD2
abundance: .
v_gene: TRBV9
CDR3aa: CASSVGTSGGPAQETQYF

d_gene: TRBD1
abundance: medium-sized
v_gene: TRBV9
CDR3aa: CASSVDGQGRSNF

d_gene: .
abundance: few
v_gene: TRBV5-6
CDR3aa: CASSLYNSPLHF

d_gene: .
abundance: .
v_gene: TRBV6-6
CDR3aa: CASSTWGPSSTDTQYF

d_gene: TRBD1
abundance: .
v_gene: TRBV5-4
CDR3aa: CASSKPGQGTGELFF

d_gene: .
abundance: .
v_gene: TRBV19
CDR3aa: CASSIAHGFPLNEKLFF

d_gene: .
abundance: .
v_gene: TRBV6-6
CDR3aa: CASSWGRGNTIYF

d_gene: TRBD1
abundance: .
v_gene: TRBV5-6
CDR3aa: CASRNDREGVGPNYGYTF

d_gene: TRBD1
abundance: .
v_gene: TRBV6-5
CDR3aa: CASSSRRDRGHEQYF

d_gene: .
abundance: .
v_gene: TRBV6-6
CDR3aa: CASSNSDFGIKNIQYF

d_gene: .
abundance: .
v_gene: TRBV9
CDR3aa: CASSVGYNEQFF

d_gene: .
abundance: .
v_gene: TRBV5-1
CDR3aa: CASSLGTTGELFF

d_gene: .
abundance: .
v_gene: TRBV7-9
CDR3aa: CASSLLSFRGQETQYF

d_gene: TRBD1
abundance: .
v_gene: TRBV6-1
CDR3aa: CASKGQGAQLYEQYF

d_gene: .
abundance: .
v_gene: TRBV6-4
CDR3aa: CASSPLFRSSYNEQFF

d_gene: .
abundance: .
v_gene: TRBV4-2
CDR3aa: CASSQRPGRGGPGANVLTF

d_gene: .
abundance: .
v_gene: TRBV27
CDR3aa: CASSLILGSGNTIYF

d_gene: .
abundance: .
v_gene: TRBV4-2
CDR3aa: CASSQDPALTILSSGNTIYF

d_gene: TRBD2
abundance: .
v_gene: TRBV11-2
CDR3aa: CASSISAGGLWNEQFF